The 5 T cell receptor beta chains listed next were all sequenced from one sample in a study of T-cell memory formation after mild COVID-19. TCRdb re-analysed the 5' RACE reads in MiXCR, keeping a single row per CDR3 protein. Found here are about 340,000 distinct CDR3 sequences, under 25% of them singletons; the top ten hold roughly an eighth. The sequenced sample was PBMCs or a T cell subset sorted from them (not recorded which). Receptors were obtained from an adult woman who had mild COVID-19 (a few samples of this study predate the infection). Cell type and time point are not known.

This clonotype was observed a handful of times. The rearrangement links TRBV3-1 to TRBJ2-1, with 8 positions matching TRBD2. The germline gives CDR1 LGHDT, CDR2 YNNKEL (reference sequence). The CDR3 consists of 15 residues. Trimming at V came to 1 base and at J to 2 bases, leaving 1 base not matched to a gene. CDR3 in DNA: TGTGCCAGCAGCCAAGTAGCGGGGCCCTACAATGAGCAGTTCTTC. Translation gives CASSQVAGPYNEQFF.

The rearrangement uses TRBV4-1 and TRBJ1-2; 9 bases match TRBD1. Germline CDR1 MGHRA, CDR2 YSYEKL. CDR3 size: 17 residues. J lost 6 bases, V lost 3 bases, and 14 bases had no gene match. The CDR3: CASSHFRTGALKDGYTF. The CDR3 nucleotides are TGCGCCAGCAGCCATTTCCGGACAGGGGCGCTAAAGGATGGCTACACCTTC.

This clonotype was counted at least ten times. The genes are TRBV7-2 and TRBJ2-5; TRBD2 might be the D (7 bases). V was clipped by 0 bases and J by 1 base, with 12 bases between them. Germline V gives CDR1 SGHTA, CDR2 FQGNSA. This CDR3 spans 16 amino acids. In DNA, the CDR3 is TGTGCCAGCAGCTTAGCGCGGGGGACACCCCAAGAGACCCAGTACTTC. It encodes CASSLARGTPQETQYF.

This clonotype has only a few counts. The chain links TRBV7-2 to TRBJ2-3; 7 bases match TRBD1. CDR1 and CDR2 (germline): SGHTA, FQGNSA. Trimming at V came to 6 bases and at J to 4 bases, leaving 13 bases not matched to a gene. The CDR3 loop spans 16 amino acids. CDR3 sequence: CASRQRQGGLPDTQYF. CDR3 nucleotides: TGTGCCAGCAGACAAAGACAGGGTGGTTTACCAGATACGCAGTATTTT.

Judged by abundance, this clonotype is medium-sized. The J gene is TRBJ2-7, the V gene TRBV27; 7 nucleotides agree with TRBD1. The germline V gene has CDR1 MNHEY and CDR2 SMNVEV (reference sequence). Trimming took 8 bases from V and 0 from J; bases not matched to a gene: 7. The CDR3 loop spans 14 amino acids. For the CDR3, the DNA is TGTGCCAGCGCAGGACAGGCCTCCTCCTACGAGCAGTACTTC. Encoded protein: CASAGQASSYEQYF.